This T cell receptor (beta chain) was identified in a study of blood T cells in healthy people across ages. At the level of the study: Template switching picked up about one barcoded beta molecule for each two T cells. Study-wide points: Unsorted PBMC input precluded a conclusive naive versus antigen-experienced comparison.

V lost 6 bases and J lost 7; bases outside the gene matches: 8. The CDR3 loop spans 13 amino acids. Germline assignment: CDR1 SQVTM and CDR2 ANQGSEA. The use of a sample-barcoded 5' primer and a J-beta primer mix characterized a second PCR of roughly 6 to 12 cycles. MiXCR, run by TCRdb on the 5' RACE reads, gives a single entry per CDR3 protein. The sample lists some 1.6 million distinct CDR3 sequences; approximately 32% were seen once. In regard to this clonotype: Its specificity is unknown.

Sequencing input: blood. The sequence was collected from a woman aged 25-40 years in good health. The chain uses TRBV29-1 and TRBJ2-7; 11 nucleotides align to TRBD2. The CDR3 coding sequence is TGCAGCGTCGCTCTAGCGGGAGGTTGGGAGCAGTACTTC. Translated, it gives CSVALAGGWEQYF.